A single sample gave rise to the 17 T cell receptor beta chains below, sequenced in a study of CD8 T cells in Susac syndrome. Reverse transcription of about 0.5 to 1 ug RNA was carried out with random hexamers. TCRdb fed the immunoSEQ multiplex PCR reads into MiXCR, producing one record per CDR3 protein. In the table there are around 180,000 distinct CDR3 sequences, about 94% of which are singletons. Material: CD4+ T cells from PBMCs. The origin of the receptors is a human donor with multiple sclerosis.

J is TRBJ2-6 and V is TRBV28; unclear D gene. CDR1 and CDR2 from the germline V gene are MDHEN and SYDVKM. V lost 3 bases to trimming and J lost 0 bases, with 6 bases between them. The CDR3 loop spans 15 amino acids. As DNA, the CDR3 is TGTGCCAGCAGTTTTTCGGGCTCTGGGGCCAACGTCCTGACTTTC. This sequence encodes CASSFSGSGANVLTF.

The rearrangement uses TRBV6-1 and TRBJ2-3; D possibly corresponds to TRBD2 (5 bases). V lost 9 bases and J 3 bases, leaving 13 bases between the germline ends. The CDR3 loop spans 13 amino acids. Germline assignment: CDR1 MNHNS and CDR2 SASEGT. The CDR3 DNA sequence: TGTGCCAGGTTCGCGGAGGAAACAGATACGCAGTATTTT. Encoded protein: CARFAEETDTQYF.

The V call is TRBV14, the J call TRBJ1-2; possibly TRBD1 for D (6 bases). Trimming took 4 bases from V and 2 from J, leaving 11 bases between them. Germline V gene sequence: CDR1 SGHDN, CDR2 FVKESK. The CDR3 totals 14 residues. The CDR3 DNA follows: TGTGCCAGCAGCCGGTCCGGGACAAACTATGGCTACACCTTC. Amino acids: CASSRSGTNYGYTF.

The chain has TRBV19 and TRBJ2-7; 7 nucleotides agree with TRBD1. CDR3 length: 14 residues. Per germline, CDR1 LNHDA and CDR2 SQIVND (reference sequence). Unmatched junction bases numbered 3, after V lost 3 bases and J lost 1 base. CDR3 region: CASSIATGSYEQYF. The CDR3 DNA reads TGTGCCAGTAGTATCGCGACAGGGTCCTACGAGCAGTACTTC.

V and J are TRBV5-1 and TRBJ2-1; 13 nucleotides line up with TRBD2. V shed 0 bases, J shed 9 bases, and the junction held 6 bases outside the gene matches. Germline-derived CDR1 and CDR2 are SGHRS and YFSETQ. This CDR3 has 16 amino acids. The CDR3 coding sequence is TGCGCCAGCAGCTTGGAACTAGCGGGGGGGCGGATTGAGCAGTTCTTC. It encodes CASSLELAGGRIEQFF. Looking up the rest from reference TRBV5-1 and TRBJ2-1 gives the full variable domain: KAGVTQTPRYLIKTRGQQVTLSCSPISGHRSVSWYQQTPGQGLQFLFEYFSETQRNKGNFPGRFSGRQFSNSRSEMNVSTLELGDSALYLCASSLELAGGRIEQFFGPGTRLTVL.

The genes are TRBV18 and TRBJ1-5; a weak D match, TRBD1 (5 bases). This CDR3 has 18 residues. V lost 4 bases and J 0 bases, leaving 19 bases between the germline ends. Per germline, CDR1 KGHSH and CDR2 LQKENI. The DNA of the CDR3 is TGTGCCAGCTCACTACTACGAGGCGGGGACCTTAGCAATCAGCCCCAGCATTTT. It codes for CASSLLRGGDLSNQPQHF.

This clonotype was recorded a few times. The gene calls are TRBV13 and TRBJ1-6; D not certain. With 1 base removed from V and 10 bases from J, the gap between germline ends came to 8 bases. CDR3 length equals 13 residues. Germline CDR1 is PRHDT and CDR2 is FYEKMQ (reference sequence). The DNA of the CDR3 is TGTGCCAGCAGCTTAGAGGGCGCCTCACCCCTCCACTTT. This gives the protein CASSLEGASPLHF.

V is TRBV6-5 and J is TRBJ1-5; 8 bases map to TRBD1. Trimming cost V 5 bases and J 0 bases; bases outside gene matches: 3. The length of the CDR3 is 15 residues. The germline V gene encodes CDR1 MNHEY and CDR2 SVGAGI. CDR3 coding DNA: TGTGCCAGCAGTACGACAGGGGATAGCAATCAGCCCCAGCATTTT. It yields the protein CASSTTGDSNQPQHF.

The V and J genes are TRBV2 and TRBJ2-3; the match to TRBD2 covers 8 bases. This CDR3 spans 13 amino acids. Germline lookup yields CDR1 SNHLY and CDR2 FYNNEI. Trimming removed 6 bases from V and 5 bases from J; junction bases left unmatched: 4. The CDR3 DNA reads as TGTGCCAGCAGGCGGGGGGTGAGAGATACGCAGTATTTT. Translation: CASRRGVRDTQYF. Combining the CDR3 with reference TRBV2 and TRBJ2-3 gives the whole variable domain EPEVTQTPSHQVTQMGQEVILRCVPISNHLYFYWYRQILGQKVEFLVSFYNNEISEKSEIFDDQFSVERPDGSNFTLKIRSTKLEDSAMYFCASRRGVRDTQYFGPGTRLTVL.

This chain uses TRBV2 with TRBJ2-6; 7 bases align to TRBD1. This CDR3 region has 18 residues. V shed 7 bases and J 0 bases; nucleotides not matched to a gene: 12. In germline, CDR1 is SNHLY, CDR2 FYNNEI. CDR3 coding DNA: TGTGCCAGCACGCCCGCCCCGGGACAGACCTCTGGGGCCAACGTCCTGACTTTC. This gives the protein CASTPAPGQTSGANVLTF.

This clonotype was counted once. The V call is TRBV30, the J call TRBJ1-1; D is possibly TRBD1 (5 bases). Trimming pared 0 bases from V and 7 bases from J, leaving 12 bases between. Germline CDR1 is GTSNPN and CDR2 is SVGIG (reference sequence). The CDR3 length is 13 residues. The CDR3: CAWSVGRTNEAFF. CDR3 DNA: TGTGCCTGGAGTGTGGGACGGACTAATGAAGCTTTCTTT.

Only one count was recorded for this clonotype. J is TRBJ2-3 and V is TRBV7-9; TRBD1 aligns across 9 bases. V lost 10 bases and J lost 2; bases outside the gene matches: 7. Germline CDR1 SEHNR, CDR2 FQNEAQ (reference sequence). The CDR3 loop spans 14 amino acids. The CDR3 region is CAITGTGNTDTQYF. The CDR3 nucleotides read TGTGCCATCACCGGGACAGGGAACACAGATACGCAGTATTTT.

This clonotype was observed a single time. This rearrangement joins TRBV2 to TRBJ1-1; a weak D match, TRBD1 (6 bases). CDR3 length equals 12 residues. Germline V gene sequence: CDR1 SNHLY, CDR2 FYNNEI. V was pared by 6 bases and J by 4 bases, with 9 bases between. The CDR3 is CASRQDSTEAFF. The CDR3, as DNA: TGTGCCAGCAGGCAGGACAGCACTGAAGCTTTCTTT.

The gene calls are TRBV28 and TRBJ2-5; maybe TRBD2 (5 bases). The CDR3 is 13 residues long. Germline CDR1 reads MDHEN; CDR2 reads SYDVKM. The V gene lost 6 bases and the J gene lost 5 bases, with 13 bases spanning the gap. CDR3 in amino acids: CASREVVLETQYF. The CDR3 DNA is TGTGCCAGCAGGGAGGTGGTTTTGGAGACCCAGTACTTC.

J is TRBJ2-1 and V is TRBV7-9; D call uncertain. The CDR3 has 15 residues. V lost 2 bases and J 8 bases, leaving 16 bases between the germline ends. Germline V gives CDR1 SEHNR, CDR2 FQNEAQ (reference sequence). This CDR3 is CASSLRMTSADEQFF. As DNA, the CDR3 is TGTGCCAGCAGCTTAAGGATGACATCGGCCGATGAGCAGTTCTTC. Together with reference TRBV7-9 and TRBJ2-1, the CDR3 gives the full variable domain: DTGVSQNPRHKITKRGQNVTFRCDPISEHNRLYWYRQTLGQGPEFLTYFQNEAQLEKSRLLSDRFSAERPKGSFSTLEIQRTEQGDSAMYLCASSLRMTSADEQFFGPGTRLTVL.

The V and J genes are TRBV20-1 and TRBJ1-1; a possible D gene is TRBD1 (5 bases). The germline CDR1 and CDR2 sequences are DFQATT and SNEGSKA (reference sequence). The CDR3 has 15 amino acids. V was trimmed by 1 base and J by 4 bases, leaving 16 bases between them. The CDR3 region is CSARALDKLGTEAFF. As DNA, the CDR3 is TGCAGTGCTAGAGCCCTGGACAAGTTGGGCACTGAAGCTTTCTTT.

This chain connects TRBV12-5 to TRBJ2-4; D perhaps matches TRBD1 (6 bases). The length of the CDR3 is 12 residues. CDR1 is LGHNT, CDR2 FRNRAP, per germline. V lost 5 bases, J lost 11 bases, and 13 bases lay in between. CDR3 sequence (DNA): TGTGCTAGTGGTCCAACCGACAGGCTTCAGTACTTC. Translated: CASGPTDRLQYF.